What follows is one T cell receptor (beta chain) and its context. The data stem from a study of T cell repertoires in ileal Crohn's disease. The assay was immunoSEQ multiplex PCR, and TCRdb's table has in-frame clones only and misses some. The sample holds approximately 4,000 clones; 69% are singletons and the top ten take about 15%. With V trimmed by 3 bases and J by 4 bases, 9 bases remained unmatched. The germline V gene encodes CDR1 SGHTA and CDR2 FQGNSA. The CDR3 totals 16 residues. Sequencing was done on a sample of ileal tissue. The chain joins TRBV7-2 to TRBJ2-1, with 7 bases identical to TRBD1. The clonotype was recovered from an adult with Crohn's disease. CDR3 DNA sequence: TGTGCCAGCAGCTTTATTACAGGGGTTTCTTACAATGAGCAGTTCTTC. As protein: CASSFITGVSYNEQFF.